Listed below are T cell receptor beta chains from one sample, sequenced in a study of response to subunit inactivated influenza vaccine. TCRdb fed the RT-PCR reads into MiXCR, producing one record per CDR3 protein. The sample has about 500,000 distinct CDR3 sequences; approximately 16% are singletons. Sequenced material: CD4+ T cells sorted from PBMCs, taken around 2 years after vaccination. The receptors here all came from a man in his fifties or sixties who received an inactivated influenza vaccine. Each CDR3 is given without its conserved first and last residue. The order of the fields is V gene, J gene, CDR3 protein.

v_call: TRBV20-1
j_call: TRBJ2-7
cdr3_aa: SAAGAPTYEQY

v_call: TRBV3-1
j_call: TRBJ2-7
cdr3_aa: ASSSHPAGFEQY

v_call: TRBV7-9
j_call: TRBJ1-4
cdr3_aa: ASSLSTGRLF

v_call: TRBV2
j_call: TRBJ1-5
cdr3_aa: ASSAEGFQPQH

v_call: TRBV4-2
j_call: TRBJ2-1
cdr3_aa: ASRPSGGNEQF

v_call: TRBV5-6
j_call: TRBJ1-2
cdr3_aa: ASSFDRGGYT

v_call: TRBV5-1
j_call: TRBJ1-5
cdr3_aa: ASSLTGAGDQPQH

v_call: TRBV18
j_call: TRBJ1-1
cdr3_aa: ASSPAGTETEAF

v_call: TRBV7-8
j_call: TRBJ1-4
cdr3_aa: ASSPRLGEKLF

v_call: TRBV2
j_call: TRBJ1-4
cdr3_aa: AGRQAGEKLF

v_call: TRBV5-6
j_call: TRBJ2-7
cdr3_aa: ASSWDISYEQY

v_call: TRBV20-1
j_call: TRBJ1-3
cdr3_aa: SARVGGLPGNTIY

v_call: TRBV6-2/TRBV6-3
j_call: TRBJ2-3
cdr3_aa: ASTRGDTQY

v_call: TRBV4-3
j_call: TRBJ2-1
cdr3_aa: ASSQRYNAGGRVEQF

v_call: TRBV20-1
j_call: TRBJ1-4
cdr3_aa: SAFRGTTNEKLF

v_call: TRBV4-2
j_call: TRBJ2-7
cdr3_aa: ASSQVSGQTYEQY

v_call: TRBV5-1
j_call: TRBJ2-1
cdr3_aa: ASSPGQSTNEQF

v_call: TRBV15
j_call: TRBJ1-1
cdr3_aa: ATSSAIMNTEAF

v_call: TRBV6-5
j_call: TRBJ2-2
cdr3_aa: ASEDRVKTSGRIAVNTGELF

v_call: TRBV5-1
j_call: TRBJ2-1
cdr3_aa: ASSPDGTYNEQF

v_call: TRBV6-2/TRBV6-3
j_call: TRBJ2-2
cdr3_aa: ASSYQGGTGELF

v_call: TRBV12-3/TRBV12-4
j_call: TRBJ2-2
cdr3_aa: ASKWGGELF

v_call: TRBV5-1
j_call: TRBJ2-7
cdr3_aa: ASSRDGAYEQY

v_call: TRBV6-2/TRBV6-3
j_call: TRBJ2-3
cdr3_aa: ASSYSIPFTDTQY

v_call: TRBV6-2/TRBV6-3
j_call: TRBJ2-1
cdr3_aa: ASSYLGANNEQF

v_call: TRBV7-9
j_call: TRBJ2-3
cdr3_aa: ASSLAIGQITDTQY

v_call: TRBV5-1
j_call: TRBJ1-6
cdr3_aa: ASSSGQGHASPLH

v_call: TRBV20-1
j_call: TRBJ1-4
cdr3_aa: SASLYSATNEKLF

v_call: TRBV7-2
j_call: TRBJ1-6
cdr3_aa: ASSRTGIGSPLH

v_call: TRBV6-5
j_call: TRBJ2-7
cdr3_aa: ASSYSRRLAGGSEQY

v_call: TRBV11-2
j_call: TRBJ2-7
cdr3_aa: ASSTNRDTTYEQY

v_call: TRBV12-3/TRBV12-4
j_call: TRBJ2-1
cdr3_aa: ASSARSPFGSSYNEQF

v_call: TRBV28
j_call: TRBJ2-5
cdr3_aa: ASSDDRLKETQY